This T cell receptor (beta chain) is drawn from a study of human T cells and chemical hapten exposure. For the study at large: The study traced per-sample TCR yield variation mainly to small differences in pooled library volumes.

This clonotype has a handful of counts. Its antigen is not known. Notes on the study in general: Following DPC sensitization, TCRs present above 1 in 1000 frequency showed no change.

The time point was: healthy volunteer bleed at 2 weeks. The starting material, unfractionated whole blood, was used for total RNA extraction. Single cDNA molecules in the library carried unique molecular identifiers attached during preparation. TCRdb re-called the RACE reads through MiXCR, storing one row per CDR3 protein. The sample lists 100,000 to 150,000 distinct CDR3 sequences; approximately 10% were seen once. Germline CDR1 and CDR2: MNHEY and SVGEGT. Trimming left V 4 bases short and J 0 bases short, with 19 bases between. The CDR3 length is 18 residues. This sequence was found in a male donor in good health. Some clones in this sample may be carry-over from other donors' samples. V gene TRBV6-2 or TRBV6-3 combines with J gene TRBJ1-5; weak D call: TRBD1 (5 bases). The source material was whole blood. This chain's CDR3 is CASSSHRDGSYSNQPQHF. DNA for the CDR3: TGTGCCAGCAGTTCTCATCGGGACGGGTCCTATAGCAATCAGCCCCAGCATTTT.